The 25 T cell receptor beta chains presented below share a single source sample, sequenced in a study of molecular identifiers for immune sequencing clone quantification. TCRdb processed the PCR reads anew with MiXCR; each CDR3 protein has one entry. The table lists about 100,000 distinct CDR3 sequences, 21% of them singletons. Sequencing was performed on naive CD8+ T cells from blood, with Jurkat cell RNA spiked in. This sample's subset: FACS-sorted CD8+CD4-CCR7+CD45RA+ naive T cells. All receptors derive from a human donor in good health. Some libraries in this study had Jurkat cell RNA spiked in.

This clonotype was detected ten times or more. CDR3 sequence: CASSRYDTTDTQYF. The CDR3 coding sequence is TGTGCCAGCAGTCGATATGACACGACAGATACGCAGTATTTT. This rearrangement joins TRBV12-3 or TRBV12-4 to TRBJ2-3, with no clear D. The CDR3 length is 14 residues. V lost 5 bases to trimming and J lost 3 bases, with 12 bases between them.

This clonotype has a handful of counts. The V call is TRBV11-2, the J call TRBJ2-1; possibly TRBD1 or TRBD2 for D (5 bases each). Germline V gene data show CDR1 as SGHAT and CDR2 as FQNNGV. The CDR3 has 14 residues. With 5 bases removed from V and 5 bases from J, the gap between germline ends came to 13 bases. CDR3 sequence (DNA): TGTGCCAGCAGCCCCGGGGCCGGGGACAATGAGCAGTTCTTC. It specifies CASSPGAGDNEQFF.

At least ten counts were recorded for this clonotype. The V gene is TRBV29-1, the J gene TRBJ2-7; D could derive from TRBD1 or TRBD2 (5 bases each). The CDR3 spans 14 residues. Germline CDR1 is SQVTM and CDR2 is ANQGSEA. The V end lost 4 bases, the J end lost 0 bases, and 13 bases lay between the germline ends. The CDR3 bases are TGCAGCGTTGGGGACCGGGATAACTCCTACGAGCAGTACTTC. Its translation: CSVGDRDNSYEQYF.

In this sample, this clonotype turned up many times. The genes are TRBV4-2 and TRBJ2-3; TRBD2 might be the D (6 bases). This CDR3 comprises 15 residues. V lost 1 base to trimming and J lost 2 bases, with 10 bases between them. Germline CDR1 LGHNA, CDR2 YNFKEQ. As DNA, the CDR3 is TGTGCCAGCAGCCAAGTCGGGGGACCCACAGATACGCAGTATTTT. Its protein product is CASSQVGGPTDTQYF.

This clonotype has a handful of counts. CDR3: CASSIGTRSPYEQYF. Here the CDR3 DNA reads TGTGCCAGTAGTATAGGTACCAGGTCTCCCTACGAGCAGTACTTC. The rearrangement joins TRBV19 to TRBJ2-7; D remains unclear. CDR1 is LNHDA, CDR2 SQIVND, per germline (reference sequence). The V end lost 1 base, the J end lost 2 bases, and 12 bases lay between the germline ends. The CDR3 contains 15 residues.

The chain is built from TRBV12-3 or TRBV12-4 and TRBJ1-4; unclear D gene. V was clipped by 3 bases and J by 0 bases, with 8 bases between them. The CDR3 is 15 residues long. In DNA form, the CDR3 reads TGTGCCAGCAGTTTTGGTATCGCAACTAATGAAAAACTGTTTTTT. It codes for CASSFGIATNEKLFF.

The chain couples TRBV7-6 to TRBJ2-1, with D uncertain. CDR3 length: 16 amino acids. Germline loops: CDR1 SGHVS, CDR2 FNYEAQ. V lost 2 bases and J lost 0, with 11 bases in between. The CDR3 is CASSLNGPRSYNEQFF. The CDR3 bases are TGTGCCAGCAGCTTAAACGGACCACGCTCCTACAATGAGCAGTTCTTC.

In this sample, this clonotype turned up many times. The J gene is TRBJ1-1, the V gene TRBV4-1, with TRBD1 as a possible D gene (6 bases). The germline CDR1 and CDR2 sequences are MGHRA and YSYEKL. CDR3 length: 15 amino acids. Trimming shortened V by 3 bases and J by 0 bases, and 11 bases separated the two germline ends. The CDR3 protein is CASSQLDSMNTEAFF. Here the CDR3 DNA reads TGCGCCAGCAGCCAGCTGGACAGCATGAACACTGAAGCTTTCTTT.

V and J are TRBV29-1 and TRBJ2-1; D perhaps matches TRBD1 (6 bases). In germline, CDR1 is SQVTM, CDR2 ANQGSEA. Trimming shortened V by 7 bases and J by 2 bases, and 18 bases separated the two germline ends. The CDR3 is 15 amino acids. The chain's CDR3 is CSGDLRGPPYNEQFF. The CDR3 bases are TGCAGCGGTGACCTCAGGGGTCCTCCCTACAATGAGCAGTTCTTC.

This clonotype was observed at least ten times. CDR3 amino acids: CASSPRTGSNEKLFF. The CDR3 coding sequence is TGTGCCAGCAGTCCGAGGACAGGGTCCAATGAAAAACTGTTTTTT. This chain uses TRBV6-5 with TRBJ1-4, with 8 bases identical to TRBD1. The junction had 7 bases not matched to a gene; V was cut back by 5 bases and J by 5 bases. This CDR3 region has 15 residues. CDR1 and CDR2 from the germline V gene are MNHEY and SVGAGI.

This clonotype was seen repeatedly, ten times or more. The J gene is TRBJ1-6, the V gene TRBV4-3, with D maybe TRBD1 (5 bases). This CDR3 spans 18 amino acids. Germline V gene data show CDR1 as LGHNA and CDR2 as YSLEER. The V end lost 0 bases, the J end lost 9 bases, and 21 bases lay between the germline ends. The CDR3 nucleotides read TGCGCCAGCAGCCAAGATTCCGTTCAGGGTAACCCCCTTTCACCCCTCCACTTT. It yields the protein CASSQDSVQGNPLSPLHF.

This clonotype was counted a few times. The CDR3 DNA sequence: TGTGCCAGCAGCCAAGATCTACGCTATGGCTACACCTTC. Translation: CASSQDLRYGYTF. The genes are TRBV3-1 and TRBJ1-2; D not resolved. The V and J ends lost 0 bases and 4 bases respectively, with 6 bases between them. Germline V gene sequence: CDR1 LGHDT, CDR2 YNNKEL (reference sequence). CDR3 length: 13 residues.

This clonotype was counted ten times or more. The genes are TRBV3-2 and TRBJ2-2; no check of the table's D call, TRBD1, against the DNA was made. TRBV3-2 is a pseudogene segment. The CDR3 sequence is 17 residues long. The CDR3 here is CASSQEPGHSNTGELFF. In DNA form, the CDR3 reads TGTGCCAGCAGCCAAGAACCGGGACATTCGAACACCGGGGAGCTGTTTTTT.

This clonotype came up many times. V usage is TRBV27 and J usage is TRBJ2-6; TRBD1 might be the D (6 bases). In germline, CDR1 is MNHEY, CDR2 SMNVEV (reference sequence). The CDR3 runs 18 residues. The ends were cut back, 4 bases at V and 0 bases at J, with 16 bases in the middle. The CDR3 region has the DNA TGTGCCAGCAGTTCCCAATACCAGACAGGCTCTGGGGCCAACGTCCTGACTTTC. Protein product: CASSSQYQTGSGANVLTF.

The rearrangement links TRBV19 to TRBJ2-3; 12 bases map to TRBD2. The CDR3 is 20 residues long. Germline CDR1 LNHDA, CDR2 SQIVND (reference sequence). V shed 5 bases and J 0 bases; nucleotides not matched to a gene: 15. Here the CDR3 reads CASSVPPGLAGFASTDTQYF. The CDR3 coding sequence is TGTGCCAGTAGTGTCCCTCCGGGACTAGCGGGTTTCGCTAGCACAGATACGCAGTATTTT.

In its sample, this clonotype was seen a few times. The rearrangement links TRBV5-6 to TRBJ2-5; 11 positions agree with TRBD2. Germline CDR1 reads SGHDT; CDR2 reads YYEEEE. The length of the CDR3 is 16 residues. The V gene end was trimmed by 4 bases and the J gene end by 5 bases; junction bases not matched to a gene: 10. The CDR3 here is CASSETSSGGWETQYF. In DNA form, the CDR3 reads TGTGCCAGCAGCGAGACGTCTAGCGGGGGGTGGGAGACCCAGTACTTC.

This clonotype was observed many times. This sequence joins TRBV4-1 and TRBJ1-3, with D unclear. Germline loops: CDR1 MGHRA, CDR2 YSYEKL. V dropped 2 bases and J dropped 0 bases, with 11 bases sitting between them. CDR3 length equals 16 residues. The CDR3 DNA follows: TGCGCCAGCAGCCAACCTTCACCGAGCTCTGGAAACACCATATATTTT. Translation: CASSQPSPSSGNTIYF.

This clonotype showed up just a few times. The V gene is TRBV27, the J gene TRBJ2-7, with TRBD2 as a possible D gene (5 bases). CDR3 length: 13 amino acids. Trimming took off 2 bases at V and 3 bases at J, with 8 bases between the two ends. Germline V gene data show CDR1 as MNHEY and CDR2 as SMNVEV (reference sequence). Here the CDR3 reads CASSLGSVYEQYF. In DNA form, the CDR3 reads TGTGCCAGCAGTTTAGGTAGCGTCTACGAGCAGTACTTC.

This clonotype was seen at least ten times. The J gene is TRBJ2-3, the V gene TRBV7-9, with D unresolved. Trimming cost V 5 bases and J 9 bases, with 12 bases left between them. The CDR3 has 12 amino acids. Per the germline V gene, CDR1 is SEHNR and CDR2 is FQNEAQ (reference sequence). Here the CDR3 reads CASSPIDETQYF. CDR3 in DNA: TGTGCCAGCAGCCCCATCGACGAGACGCAGTATTTT.

Concerning this clonotype itself: This sequence may be a read error, since a much larger clone differs from it by one base. The V gene is TRBV5-1, the J gene TRBJ1-1; the D gene is possibly TRBD1 (5 bases). Germline assignment: CDR1 SGHRS and CDR2 YFSETQ. The V gene lost 0 bases and the J gene lost 0 bases, with 15 bases spanning the gap. The CDR3 length is 17 residues. The CDR3 reads CASSLAWGLDLNTEAFF. The CDR3 DNA follows: TGCGCCAGCAGCTTGGCCTGGGGACTAGACTTGAACACTGAAGCTTTCTTT.

As for this clonotype: This may stem from a read error, because a much larger clone lies one nucleotide away. The rearrangement joins TRBV2 to TRBJ1-1; tentative D call: TRBD1 (5 bases). CDR1 and CDR2 from the germline V gene are SNHLY and FYNNEI. This CDR3 is 18 amino acids long. Trimming left V 3 bases short and J 0 bases short, with 20 bases between. CDR3 in amino acids: CASSDGAGARGLNTEAFF. In DNA, the CDR3 is TGTGCCAGCAGTGATGGGGCTGGGGCAAGGGGCTTGAACACTGAAGCTTTCTTT.

On this clonotype: This clone may be a read error of a much larger clone one base away. V is TRBV7-9 and J is TRBJ2-2; D not certain. Germline V gene sequence: CDR1 SEHNR, CDR2 FQNEAQ (reference sequence). The CDR3 loop spans 11 amino acids. In nucleotides, the CDR3 is TGTGTCAGCAGCTTTCTAGGGGAGCTGTTTTTT. The encoded protein is CVSSFLGELFF.

This clonotype was found many times. The V and J genes are TRBV7-9 and TRBJ2-7; 8 nucleotides line up with TRBD2. Germline CDR1 SEHNR, CDR2 FQNEAQ (reference sequence). This CDR3 is 14 amino acids long. Trimming removed 5 bases from V and 4 bases from J; junction bases left unmatched: 7. CDR3 in DNA: TGTGCCAGCAGCGGCGTAGCGGGGAAGTACGAGCAGTACTTC. As protein: CASSGVAGKYEQYF.

The V call is TRBV24-1, the J call TRBJ2-2; 14 bases fit TRBD2. V dropped 6 bases and J dropped 5; count of bases not matched to a gene: 10. CDR3 length: 18 amino acids. Germline loops: CDR1 KGHDR, CDR2 SFDVKD. In DNA form, the CDR3 reads TGTGCCACCAGTTCCGGGACTAGCGGGAGTGGTAGGACCGGGGAGCTGTTTTTT. Translation: CATSSGTSGSGRTGELFF.

This clonotype was found many times. V usage is TRBV12-3 or TRBV12-4 and J usage is TRBJ2-1; unclear D gene. The V end lost 3 bases, the J end lost 9 bases, and 18 bases lay between the germline ends. The CDR3 sequence is 15 residues long. The DNA of the CDR3 is TGTGCCAGCAGTTTTGTTAGCCCGGCAGTCGGTGAGCAGTTCTTC. It yields the protein CASSFVSPAVGEQFF.